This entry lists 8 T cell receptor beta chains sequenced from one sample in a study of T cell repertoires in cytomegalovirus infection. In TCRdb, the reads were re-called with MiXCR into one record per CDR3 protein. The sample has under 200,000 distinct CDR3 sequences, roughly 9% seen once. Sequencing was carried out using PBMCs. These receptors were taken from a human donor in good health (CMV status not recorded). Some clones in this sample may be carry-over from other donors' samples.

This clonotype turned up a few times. The CDR3: CAISVPLGTGVNYGYTF. The DNA for the CDR3 is TGTGCCATCAGTGTCCCCCTGGGGACAGGGGTCAACTATGGCTACACCTTC. This chain links TRBV10-3 with TRBJ1-2, with 10 nucleotides matching TRBD1. V was pared by 4 bases and J by 2 bases, with 10 bases of the junction left unmatched. The length of the CDR3 is 17 residues. Germline V gene sequence: CDR1 ENHRY, CDR2 SYGVKD.

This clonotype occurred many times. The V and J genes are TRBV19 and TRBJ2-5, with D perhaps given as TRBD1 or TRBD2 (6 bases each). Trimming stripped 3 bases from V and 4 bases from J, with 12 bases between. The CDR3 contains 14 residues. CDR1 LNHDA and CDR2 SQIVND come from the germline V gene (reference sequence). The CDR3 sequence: CASSIWGRGETQYF. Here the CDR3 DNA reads TGTGCCAGTAGTATCTGGGGGCGGGGAGAGACCCAGTACTTC. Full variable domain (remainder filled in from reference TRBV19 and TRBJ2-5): DGGITQSPKYLFRKEGQNVTLSCEQNLNHDAMYWYRQDPGQGLRLIYYSQIVNDFQKGDIAEGYSVSREKKESFPLTVTSAQKNPTAFYLCASSIWGRGETQYFGPGTRLLVL.

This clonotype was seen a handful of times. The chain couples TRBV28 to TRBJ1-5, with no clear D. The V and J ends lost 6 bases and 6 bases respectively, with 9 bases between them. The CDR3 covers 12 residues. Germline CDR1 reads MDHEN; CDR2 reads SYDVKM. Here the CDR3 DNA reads TGTGCCAGCAGGGAGGGTCCTCAGCCCCAGCATTTT. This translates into CASREGPQPQHF.

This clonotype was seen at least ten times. This CDR3 reads CASSLRGTAMNTEAFF. Written as DNA, the CDR3 is TGTGCCAGCAGCTTACGGGGGACGGCCATGAACACTGAAGCTTTCTTT. The chain employs TRBV7-2 and TRBJ1-1; a weak D match, TRBD1 (5 bases). The CDR3 is 16 amino acids. Trimming left V 2 bases short and J 0 bases short, with 13 bases between. Germline lookup yields CDR1 SGHTA and CDR2 FQGNSA.

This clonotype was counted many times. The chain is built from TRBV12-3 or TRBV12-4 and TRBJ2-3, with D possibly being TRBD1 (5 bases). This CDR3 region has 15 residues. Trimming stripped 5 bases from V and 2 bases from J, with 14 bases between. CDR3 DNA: TGTGCCAGCAGTCCCAGTGACAGTTTCACAGATACGCAGTATTTT. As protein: CASSPSDSFTDTQYF.

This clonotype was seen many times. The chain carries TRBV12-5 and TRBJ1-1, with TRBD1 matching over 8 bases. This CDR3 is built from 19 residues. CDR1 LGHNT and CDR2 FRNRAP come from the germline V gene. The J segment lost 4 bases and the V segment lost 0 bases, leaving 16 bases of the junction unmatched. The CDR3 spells CASGLVMTGASRFGTEAFF. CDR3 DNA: TGTGCTAGTGGTTTGGTAATGACAGGGGCCTCACGGTTCGGCACTGAAGCTTTCTTT.

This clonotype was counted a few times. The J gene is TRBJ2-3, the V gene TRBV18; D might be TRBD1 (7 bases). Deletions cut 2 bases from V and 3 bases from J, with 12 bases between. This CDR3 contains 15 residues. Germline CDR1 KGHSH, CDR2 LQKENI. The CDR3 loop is CASSPAGQWTDTQYF. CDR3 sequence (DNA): TGTGCCAGCTCACCAGCGGGACAGTGGACAGATACGCAGTATTTT.

The CDR3 sequence: CASSPLGRTSGSYEQFF. CDR3 bases: TGTGCCAGCAGTCCCTTGGGGCGGACTAGCGGGAGCTATGAGCAGTTCTTC. The chain links TRBV28 to TRBJ2-1; 13 positions agree with TRBD2. CDR1 and CDR2 (germline): MDHEN, SYDVKM. CDR3 length: 17 residues. V lost 5 bases, J lost 8 bases, and 12 bases stayed unmatched.